These 19 T cell receptor beta chains originate from one sample sequenced in a study of CXCR3-negative and CXCR3-positive naive CD8 T cells. Study-wide findings and caveats: In CXCR3-positive naive cells, the TRB CDR3s were more hydrophobic than in CXCR3-negative naive cells.

These receptors lack a known antigen. 5' RACE with UMI labels generated the TRB cDNA libraries. Using the 5' RACE reads, TCRdb records one entry per CDR3 protein without DNA. This specimen shows about 84,000 distinct CDR3 sequences; the ten leading clones hold roughly 0.64%. Specimen: naive CXCR3+ CD8+ T cells from blood. Subset indicated: CD45RO-CCR7+CD27+CD95- naive CD8+ T cells expressing CXCR3 (TNR3+). These receptors all stem from a human donor in good health. Some clones in this sample may be carry-over from other donors' samples.

The CDR3 sequence: CSVLGQPDYGYTF. The rearrangement links TRBV29-1 to TRBJ1-2; TCRdb's D gene call, TRBD1, goes unchecked for lack of DNA. This CDR3 comprises 13 residues. Germline CDR1 and CDR2: SQVTM and ANQGSEA.

This chain joins TRBV4-1 and TRBJ2-2; TCRdb outputs TRBD2, but without DNA this stays unchecked. Per germline, CDR1 MGHRA and CDR2 YSYEKL. CDR3 length: 16 amino acids. The CDR3 sequence: CASSPGTSGRTGELFF.

This rearrangement joins TRBV7-9 to TRBJ2-3; TCRdb picks TRBD1, but there is no DNA to check that call. Germline V gives CDR1 SEHNR, CDR2 FQNEAQ (reference sequence). This CDR3 comprises 15 residues. The CDR3 is CASSPTGNPEDTQYF.

The V gene is TRBV6-2 or TRBV6-3, the J gene TRBJ2-7; the D call of TRBD2 rests on TCRdb alone, since no DNA is present to check it. Germline assignment: CDR1 MNHEY and CDR2 SVGEGT. CDR3 length: 15 residues. CDR3: CASSYLGLPDYEQYF.

The J gene is TRBJ2-1, the V gene TRBV27; TCRdb selects TRBD2, and the lack of DNA leaves this call unchecked. The CDR3 length is 16 residues. Germline CDR1 MNHEY, CDR2 SMNVEV (reference sequence). The chain's CDR3 is CASSSSGLAAYNEQFF.

The chain links TRBV6-2 or TRBV6-3 to TRBJ2-3; TCRdb indicates TRBD2, and absent DNA this call remains unverified. The CDR3 is 15 amino acids. Germline-derived CDR1 and CDR2 are MNHEY and SVGEGT. CDR3 sequence: CASRPSGLGTVTQYF.

The chain carries TRBV6-1 and TRBJ2-5; the TRBD1 assignment by TCRdb is unverifiable without DNA. Germline V gene sequence: CDR1 MNHNS, CDR2 SASEGT. The CDR3 has 18 amino acids. The CDR3 region is CASSEGLPLSGPQETQYF.

The chain joins TRBV12-3 or TRBV12-4 to TRBJ1-2; TCRdb's D call, TRBD1, is unchecked because there is no DNA. The CDR3 is made up of 15 amino acids. CDR3: CASSGTLNSPYGYTF.

This chain uses TRBV29-1 with TRBJ2-2. Per the germline V gene, CDR1 is SQVTM and CDR2 is ANQGSEA. The CDR3 runs to 13 residues. The CDR3 sequence: CSVVQSNTGELFF.

The chain is built from TRBV5-6 and TRBJ2-7; TCRdb lists TRBD1, though no DNA is available to test this call. CDR3 length: 16 residues. CDR1 is SGHDT, CDR2 YYEEEE, per germline. CDR3 region: CASSLVNRDSTYEQYF.

This chain joins TRBV20-1 and TRBJ2-3; TCRdb returns TRBD1, unconfirmable since there is no DNA. Germline V gives CDR1 DFQATT, CDR2 SNEGSKA (reference sequence). CDR3 length: 17 amino acids. This CDR3 is CSARDTLSRESTDTQYF.

This chain connects TRBV6-5 to TRBJ2-2; lacking DNA, the TRBD2 call made by TCRdb goes unchecked. This CDR3 has 14 amino acids. Germline values: CDR1 MNHEY, CDR2 SVGAGI. The CDR3 loop reads CASKVTGGAGELFF.

This chain joins TRBV28 and TRBJ1-5. The germline gives CDR1 MDHEN, CDR2 SYDVKM. This CDR3 region has 14 residues. CDR3 region: CAGSLTMGNQPQHF.

The CDR3: CASSPSSGSTDTQYF. The chain links TRBV12-3 or TRBV12-4 to TRBJ2-3; TCRdb gives TRBD2 as the D gene, but with no DNA this cannot be confirmed. This CDR3 is 15 amino acids long.

The chain recombines TRBV4-1 with TRBJ2-7; TCRdb picks TRBD1, but there is no DNA to check that call. CDR3 length: 14 amino acids. Germline V gene sequence: CDR1 MGHRA, CDR2 YSYEKL. The CDR3 loop reads CASSQFSGAGEQYF.

The chain is built from TRBV7-9 and TRBJ1-2; no DNA is available, so the TRBD1 call from TCRdb remains unchecked. The V gene's germline CDR1 is SEHNR and CDR2 FQNEAQ (reference sequence). The CDR3 totals 15 residues. CDR3 loop: CASSTGEGATAGYTF.

The chain has TRBV4-1 and TRBJ2-5; TCRdb calls TRBD1, which cannot be checked without DNA. Germline values: CDR1 MGHRA, CDR2 YSYEKL. The CDR3 has 15 amino acids. The CDR3 sequence: CASSQEGGGIETQYF.

The genes are TRBV4-2 and TRBJ2-7. The CDR3 consists of 15 residues. Germline assignment: CDR1 LGHNA and CDR2 YNFKEQ. The CDR3 is CASSQDGVGSYEQYF.

The rearrangement links TRBV5-1 to TRBJ2-7; TCRdb's D call, TRBD1, is unchecked because there is no DNA. The germline V gene encodes CDR1 SGHRS and CDR2 YFSETQ. The CDR3 runs 15 residues. The CDR3 here is CASSGGTGWNDEQYF.